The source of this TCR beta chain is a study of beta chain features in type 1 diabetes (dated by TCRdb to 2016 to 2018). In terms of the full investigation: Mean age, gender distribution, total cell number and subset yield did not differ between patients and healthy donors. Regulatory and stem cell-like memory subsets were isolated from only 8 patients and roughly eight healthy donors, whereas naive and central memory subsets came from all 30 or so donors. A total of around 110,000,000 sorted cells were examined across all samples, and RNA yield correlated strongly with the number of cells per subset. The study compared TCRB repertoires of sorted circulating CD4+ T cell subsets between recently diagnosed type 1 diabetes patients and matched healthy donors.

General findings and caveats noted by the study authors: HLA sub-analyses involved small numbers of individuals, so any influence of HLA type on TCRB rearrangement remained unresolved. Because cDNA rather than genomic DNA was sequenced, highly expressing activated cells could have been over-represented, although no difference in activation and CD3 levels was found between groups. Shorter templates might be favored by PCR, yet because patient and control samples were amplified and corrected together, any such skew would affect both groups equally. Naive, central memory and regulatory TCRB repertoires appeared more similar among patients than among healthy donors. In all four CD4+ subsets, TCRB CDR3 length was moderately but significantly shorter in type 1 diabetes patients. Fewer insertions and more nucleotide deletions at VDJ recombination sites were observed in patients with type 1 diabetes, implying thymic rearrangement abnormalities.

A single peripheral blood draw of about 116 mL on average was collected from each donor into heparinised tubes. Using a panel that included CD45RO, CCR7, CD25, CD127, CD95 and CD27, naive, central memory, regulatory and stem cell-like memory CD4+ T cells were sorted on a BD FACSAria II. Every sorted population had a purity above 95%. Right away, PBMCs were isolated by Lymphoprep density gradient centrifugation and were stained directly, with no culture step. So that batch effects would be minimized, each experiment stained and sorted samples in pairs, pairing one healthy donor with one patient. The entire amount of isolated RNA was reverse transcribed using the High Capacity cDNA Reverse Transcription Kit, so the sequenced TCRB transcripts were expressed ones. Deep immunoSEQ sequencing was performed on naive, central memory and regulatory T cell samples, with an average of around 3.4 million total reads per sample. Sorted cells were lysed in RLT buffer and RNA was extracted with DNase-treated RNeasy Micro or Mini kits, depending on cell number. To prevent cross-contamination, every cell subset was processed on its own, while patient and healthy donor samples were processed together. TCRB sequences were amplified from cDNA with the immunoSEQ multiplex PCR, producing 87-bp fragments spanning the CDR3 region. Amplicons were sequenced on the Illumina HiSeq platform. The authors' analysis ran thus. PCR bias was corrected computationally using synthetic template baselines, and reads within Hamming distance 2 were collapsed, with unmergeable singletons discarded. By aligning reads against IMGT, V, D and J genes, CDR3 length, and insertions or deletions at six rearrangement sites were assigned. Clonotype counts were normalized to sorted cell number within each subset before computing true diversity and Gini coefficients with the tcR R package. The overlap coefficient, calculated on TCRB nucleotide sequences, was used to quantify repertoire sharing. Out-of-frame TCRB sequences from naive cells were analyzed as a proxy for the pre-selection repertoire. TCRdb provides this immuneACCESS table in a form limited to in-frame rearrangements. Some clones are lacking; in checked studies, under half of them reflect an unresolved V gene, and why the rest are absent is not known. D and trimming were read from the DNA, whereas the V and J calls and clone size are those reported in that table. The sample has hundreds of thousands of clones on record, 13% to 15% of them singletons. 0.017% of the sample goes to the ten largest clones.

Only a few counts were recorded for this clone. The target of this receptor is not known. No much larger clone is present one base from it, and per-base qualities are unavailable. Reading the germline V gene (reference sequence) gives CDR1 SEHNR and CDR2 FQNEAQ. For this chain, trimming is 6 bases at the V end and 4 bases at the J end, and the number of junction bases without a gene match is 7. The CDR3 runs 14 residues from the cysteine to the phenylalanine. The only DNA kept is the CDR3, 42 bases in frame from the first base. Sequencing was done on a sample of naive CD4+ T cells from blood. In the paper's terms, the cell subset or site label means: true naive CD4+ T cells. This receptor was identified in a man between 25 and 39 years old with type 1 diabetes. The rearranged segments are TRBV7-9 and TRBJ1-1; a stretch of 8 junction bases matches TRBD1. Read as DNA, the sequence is TGTGCCAGCAGTCGGACAGGGTTAGGCACTGAAGCTTTCTTT. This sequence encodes CASSRTGLGTEAFF.